This T cell receptor (beta chain) was captured in a study of CD8 T cells in ankylosing spondylitis. TCRdb re-derived calls from the 5' RACE reads in MiXCR, one entry per CDR3 protein. The sample has 250,000 to 350,000 distinct CDR3 sequences, about a fifth seen once. Study-level points and caveats: Reactive arthritis synovial fluid and blood were previously reported to contain some motif variants. CD8+ disease-linked clones were present at relatively low frequencies in blood. Eight highly homologous variants made up a TCR beta motif, and this motif appeared characteristic of ankylosing spondylitis blood.

CDR3 length equals 13 residues. With 1 base removed from V and 7 bases from J, the gap between germline ends came to 8 bases. This clonotype was counted at least ten times. What it binds is not known. This chain joins TRBV12-3 or TRBV12-4 and TRBJ2-1; D gene ambiguous. The TCR originated in a female donor with ankylosing spondylitis or in good health (not recorded which). The sequenced sample was blood, either unsorted or a sorted T cell fraction (not recorded which). The CDR3 region has the DNA TGTGCCAGCAGTTTAGGGGGTGGGAATGAGCAGTTCTTC. This translates into CASSLGGGNEQFF.